Shown below are 14 T cell receptor beta chains from a single sample sequenced in a study of technical replicates of blood from a few donors. Sequenced by immunoSEQ multiplex PCR; TCRdb stores in-frame clones only, minus some. This table has some 60,000 clones, 70% to 90% appearing once. The sample was PBMCs. All receptors come from a human donor in good health. Some clones in this sample may be carry-over from other donors' samples.

V and J are TRBV4-1 and TRBJ1-1; D is uncertain. CDR1 is MGHRA and CDR2 is YSYEKL in the germline V gene. There are 13 residues in the CDR3. V lost 5 bases, J lost 7 bases, and 14 bases lay in between. CDR3 coding DNA: TGCGCCAGCAGCTGGGTACAGAAAAATGAAGCTTTCTTT. Residues: CASSWVQKNEAFF.

The rearrangement uses TRBV6-1 and TRBJ2-7; 10 bases are a match to TRBD1. The germline CDR1 and CDR2 sequences are MNHNS and SASEGT. The V segment lost 5 bases and the J segment 7 bases; nucleotides outside the gene matches: 11. The CDR3 covers 15 residues. CDR3 DNA sequence: TGTGCCAGCAGTACTCCGGGACAGGGGCTGTGGGAGCAGTACTTC. This gives the protein CASSTPGQGLWEQYF.

The rearrangement links TRBV7-2 to TRBJ1-2, with D unresolved. The germline V gene has CDR1 SGHTA and CDR2 FQGNSA. CDR3 length: 15 residues. Trimming stripped 7 bases from V and 3 bases from J, with 18 bases between. The CDR3, as DNA: TGTGCCAGCACCTCCCCTCCCACCTACTACTATGGCTACACCTTC. It specifies CASTSPPTYYYGYTF.

The chain carries TRBV10-2 and TRBJ2-3; 10 nucleotides line up with TRBD2. Losses at the gene ends were 2 bases for V and 4 bases for J; bases not matched to a gene: 6. The germline V gene has CDR1 WSHSY and CDR2 SAAADI. This CDR3 region has 16 residues. The CDR3 DNA is TGCGCCAGCAGTGAGAAGTCTAGCGGGAGCCCAGATACGCAGTATTTT. This sequence encodes CASSEKSSGSPDTQYF.

The CDR3 sequence is CASSLGRTASYEQYF. The DNA of the CDR3 is TGTGCCAGCAGCTTAGGACGGACAGCCTCCTACGAGCAGTACTTC. V is TRBV11-1 and J is TRBJ2-7, with a weak D call TRBD1 (6 bases). The CDR3 covers 15 residues. Germline V gene sequence: CDR1 SGHAT, CDR2 FQDESV (reference sequence). Trimming stripped 1 base from V and 0 bases from J, with 10 bases between. Full variable domain (missing parts from reference TRBV11-1 and TRBJ2-7): EAEVAQSPRYKITEKSQAVAFWCDPISGHATLYWYRQILGQGPELLVQFQDESVVDDSQLPKDRFSAERLKGVDSTLKIQPAELGDSAMYLCASSLGRTASYEQYFGPGTRLTVT.

The chain couples TRBV4-3 to TRBJ2-1; 9 bases line up with TRBD2. From germline, CDR1 is LGHNA and CDR2 YSLEER. The CDR3 extends over 18 amino acids. Unmatched junction bases numbered 9, after V lost 1 base and J lost 2 bases. This CDR3 is CASSQVAAGLAPYNEQFF. For the CDR3, the DNA is TGCGCCAGCAGCCAAGTGGCAGCCGGACTAGCGCCCTACAATGAGCAGTTCTTC.

This chain links TRBV7-8 with TRBJ2-2, with a tentative D call TRBD1 (5 bases). Looked up from germline, CDR1 is SGHVS and CDR2 is FQNEAQ. The CDR3 spans 17 residues. V was clipped by 1 base and J by 1 base, with 13 bases between them. The chain's CDR3 is CASSLGLGVLNTGELFF. CDR3 DNA: TGTGCCAGCAGCTTAGGTTTAGGGGTCCTGAACACCGGGGAGCTGTTTTTT.

J is TRBJ2-1 and V is TRBV7-3; 10 positions match TRBD1. Trimming cost V 3 bases and J 7 bases; bases outside gene matches: 9. Germline V gene lookup returns CDR1 SGHTA and CDR2 FQGTGA. CDR3 size: 16 residues. CDR3 DNA: TGTGCCAGCAGCTTCACGACAGGGGGCGCGAGGAATGAGCAGTTCTTC. The encoded protein is CASSFTTGGARNEQFF.

J is TRBJ2-3 and V is TRBV4-1, with 7 bases fitting TRBD1. V shed 5 bases, J shed 0 bases, and the junction held 2 bases outside the gene matches. Germline V lookup: CDR1 MGHRA, CDR2 YSYEKL. This CDR3 is built from 14 residues. The CDR3 loop is CASSKTGSTDTQYF. CDR3 in DNA: TGCGCCAGCAGCAAGACAGGGAGCACAGATACGCAGTATTTT.

This sequence joins TRBV7-2 and TRBJ2-7; D is unclear. The ends were cut back, 2 bases at V and 0 bases at J, with 5 bases in the middle. This CDR3 contains 13 residues. CDR1 is SGHTA and CDR2 is FQGNSA in the germline V gene. The DNA of the CDR3 is TGTGCCAGCAGCTTATCGGTCTCCTACGAGCAGTACTTC. It codes for CASSLSVSYEQYF.

This clone appeared once. The V call is TRBV6-5, the J call TRBJ2-7, with TRBD1 identical over 7 bases. The ends lost 5 bases at V and 3 bases at J; junction bases unmatched: 7. The CDR3 runs to 14 residues. Germline-derived CDR1 and CDR2 are MNHEY and SVGAGI. The CDR3 loop reads CASSTSRDSYEQYF. The CDR3 DNA sequence: TGTGCCAGCAGTACCAGCAGGGACAGCTACGAGCAGTACTTC.

The chain links TRBV7-6 to TRBJ2-7; 9 nucleotides agree with TRBD1. CDR3 length: 15 amino acids. After removal of 5 bases from V and 5 bases from J, the junction contained 10 bases not matched to a gene. CDR1 SGHVS and CDR2 FNYEAQ come from the germline V gene. CDR3 sequence reads: CASSAAGTGPHEQYF. The CDR3 coding sequence is TGTGCCAGCAGCGCCGCCGGGACAGGGCCCCACGAGCAGTACTTC.

The chain employs TRBV7-9 and TRBJ2-7, with TRBD2 matching 16 bases. The length of the CDR3 is 19 residues. Trimming cost V 3 bases and J 4 bases; bases outside gene matches: 12. The germline gives CDR1 SEHNR, CDR2 FQNEAQ (reference sequence). The CDR3 region is CASSFVGLAGGPSPYEQYF. The CDR3 DNA follows: TGTGCCAGCAGCTTCGTGGGACTAGCGGGAGGGCCGAGCCCTTACGAGCAGTACTTC.

The V call is TRBV4-1, the J call TRBJ2-1, with 9 bases fitting TRBD2. Germline V gene data show CDR1 as MGHRA and CDR2 as YSYEKL. V was clipped by 4 bases and J by 8 bases; unmatched bases: 15. The CDR3 spans 17 residues. CDR3 nucleotides: TGCGCCAGCAGCCCGGAGGCTGCGGGAGGGCCCTTCCATGAGCAGTTCTTC. This codes for CASSPEAAGGPFHEQFF.